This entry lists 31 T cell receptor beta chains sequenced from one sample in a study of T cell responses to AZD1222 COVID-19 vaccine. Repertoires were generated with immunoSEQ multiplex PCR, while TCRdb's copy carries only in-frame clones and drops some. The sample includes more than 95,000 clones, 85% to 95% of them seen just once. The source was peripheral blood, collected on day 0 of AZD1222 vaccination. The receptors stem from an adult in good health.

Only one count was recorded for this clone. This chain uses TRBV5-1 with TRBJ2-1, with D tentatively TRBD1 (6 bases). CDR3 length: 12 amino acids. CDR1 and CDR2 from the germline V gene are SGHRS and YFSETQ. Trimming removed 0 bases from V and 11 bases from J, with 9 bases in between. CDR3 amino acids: CASSLGQGKQFF. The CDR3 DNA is TGCGCCAGCAGCTTGGGGCAGGGGAAGCAGTTCTTC.

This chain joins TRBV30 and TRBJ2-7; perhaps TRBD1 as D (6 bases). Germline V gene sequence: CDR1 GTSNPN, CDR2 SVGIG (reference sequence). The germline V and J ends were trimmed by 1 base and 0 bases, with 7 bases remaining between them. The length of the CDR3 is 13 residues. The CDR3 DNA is TGTGCCTGGAGTGACAGGGCCTCCTACGAGCAGTACTTC. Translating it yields CAWSDRASYEQYF.

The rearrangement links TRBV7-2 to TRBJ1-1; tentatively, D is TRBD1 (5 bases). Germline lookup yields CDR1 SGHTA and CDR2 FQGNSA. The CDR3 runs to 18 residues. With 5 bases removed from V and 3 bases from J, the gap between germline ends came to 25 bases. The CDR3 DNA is TGTGCCAGCAGCCGCTTGCGGGGGACGCAGGGTGAGGACACTGAAGCTTTCTTT. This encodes CASSRLRGTQGEDTEAFF.

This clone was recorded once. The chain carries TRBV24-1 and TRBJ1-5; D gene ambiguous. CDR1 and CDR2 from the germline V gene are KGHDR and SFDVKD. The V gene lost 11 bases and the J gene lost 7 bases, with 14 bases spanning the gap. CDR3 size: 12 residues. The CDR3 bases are TGTGCCAACTTATGCGAGAGACAGCCCCAGCATTTT. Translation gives CANLCERQPQHF.

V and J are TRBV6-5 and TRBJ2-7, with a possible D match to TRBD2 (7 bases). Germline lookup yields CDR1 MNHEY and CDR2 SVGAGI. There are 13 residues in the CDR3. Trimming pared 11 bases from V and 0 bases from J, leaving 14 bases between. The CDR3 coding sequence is TGTGCCGTGGGGGGGCCTAGCTCCTACGAGCAGTACTTC. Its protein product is CAVGGPSSYEQYF.

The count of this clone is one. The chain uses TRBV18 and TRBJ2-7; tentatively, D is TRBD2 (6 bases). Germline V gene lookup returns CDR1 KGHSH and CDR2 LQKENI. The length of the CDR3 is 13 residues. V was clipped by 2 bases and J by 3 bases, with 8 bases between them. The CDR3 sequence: CASSPAGSYEQYF. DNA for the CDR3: TGTGCCAGCTCACCAGCGGGGAGCTACGAGCAGTACTTC.

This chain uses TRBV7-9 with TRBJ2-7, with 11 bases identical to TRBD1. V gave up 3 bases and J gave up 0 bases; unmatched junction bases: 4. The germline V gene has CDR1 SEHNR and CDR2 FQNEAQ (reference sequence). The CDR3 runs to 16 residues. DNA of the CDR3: TGTGCCAGCAGCTTGCGGACAGGGGGCGCCTCCTACGAGCAGTACTTC. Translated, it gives CASSLRTGGASYEQYF.

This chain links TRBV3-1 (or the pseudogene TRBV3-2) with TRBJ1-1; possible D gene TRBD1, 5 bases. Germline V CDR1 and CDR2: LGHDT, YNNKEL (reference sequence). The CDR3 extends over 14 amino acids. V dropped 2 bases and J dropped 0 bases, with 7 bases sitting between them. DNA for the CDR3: TGTGCCAGCAGCCAAAGAGGGGTGAACACTGAAGCTTTCTTT. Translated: CASSQRGVNTEAFF.

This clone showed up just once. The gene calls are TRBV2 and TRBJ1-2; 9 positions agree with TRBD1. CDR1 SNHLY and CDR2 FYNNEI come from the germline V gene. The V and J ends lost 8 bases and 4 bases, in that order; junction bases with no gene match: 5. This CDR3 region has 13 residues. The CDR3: CASRGTGSYGYTF. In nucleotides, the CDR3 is TGTGCCAGCCGAGGGACAGGGTCCTATGGCTACACCTTC.

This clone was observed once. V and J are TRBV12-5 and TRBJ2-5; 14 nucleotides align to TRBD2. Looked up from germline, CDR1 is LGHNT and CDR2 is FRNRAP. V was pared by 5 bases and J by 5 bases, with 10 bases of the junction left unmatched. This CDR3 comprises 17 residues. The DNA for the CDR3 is TGTGCTAGTGGTCTTGGGACTAGCGGGAGTCTTAGGGAGACCCAGTACTTC. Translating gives CASGLGTSGSLRETQYF.

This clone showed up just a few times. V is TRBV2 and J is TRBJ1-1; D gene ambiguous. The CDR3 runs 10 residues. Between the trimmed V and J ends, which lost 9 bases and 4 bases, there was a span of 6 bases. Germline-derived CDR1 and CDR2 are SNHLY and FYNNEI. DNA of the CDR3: TGTGCCAGGGGGAGCACTGAAGCTTTCTTT. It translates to CARGSTEAFF.

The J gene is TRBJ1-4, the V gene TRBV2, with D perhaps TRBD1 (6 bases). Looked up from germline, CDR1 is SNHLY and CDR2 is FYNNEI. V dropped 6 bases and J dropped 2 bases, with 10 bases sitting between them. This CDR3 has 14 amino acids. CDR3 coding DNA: TGTGCCAGCAGGCCGGACAGTACTAATGAAAAACTGTTTTTT. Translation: CASRPDSTNEKLFF.

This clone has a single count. The CDR3 reads CASSRDSVTDTQYF. CDR3 in DNA: TGTGCCAGCAGCCGGGACTCAGTCACAGATACGCAGTATTTT. This sequence joins TRBV6-5 and TRBJ2-3; D possibly corresponds to TRBD2 (6 bases). Trimming took 6 bases from V and 2 from J, leaving 12 bases between them. CDR3 length: 14 residues. Germline V gene data show CDR1 as MNHEY and CDR2 as SVGAGI.

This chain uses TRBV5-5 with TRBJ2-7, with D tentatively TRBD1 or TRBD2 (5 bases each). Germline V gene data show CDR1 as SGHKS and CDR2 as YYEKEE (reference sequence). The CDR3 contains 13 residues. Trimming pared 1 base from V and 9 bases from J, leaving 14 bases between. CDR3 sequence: CASSLMGEIGQYF. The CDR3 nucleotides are TGTGCCAGCAGCTTGATGGGGGAGATCGGGCAGTACTTC. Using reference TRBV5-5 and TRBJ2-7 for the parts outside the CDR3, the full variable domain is DAGVTQSPTHLIKTRGQQVTLRCSPISGHKSVSWYQQVLGQGPQFIFQYYEKEERGRGNFPDRFSARQFPNYSSELNVNALLLGDSALYLCASSLMGEIGQYFGPGTRLTVT.

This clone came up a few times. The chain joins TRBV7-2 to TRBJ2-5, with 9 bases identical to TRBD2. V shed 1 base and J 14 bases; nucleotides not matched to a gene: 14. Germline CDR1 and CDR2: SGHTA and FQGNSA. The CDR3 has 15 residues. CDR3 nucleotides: TGTGCCAGCAGCTTAGACGCTAGCGGGGCCCGCTATTACTACTTC. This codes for CASSLDASGARYYYF.

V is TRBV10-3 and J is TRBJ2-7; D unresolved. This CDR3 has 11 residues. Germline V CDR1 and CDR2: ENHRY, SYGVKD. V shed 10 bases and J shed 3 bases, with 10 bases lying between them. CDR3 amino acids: CATRSSYEQYF. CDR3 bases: TGTGCCACCAGAAGCAGCTACGAGCAGTACTTC.

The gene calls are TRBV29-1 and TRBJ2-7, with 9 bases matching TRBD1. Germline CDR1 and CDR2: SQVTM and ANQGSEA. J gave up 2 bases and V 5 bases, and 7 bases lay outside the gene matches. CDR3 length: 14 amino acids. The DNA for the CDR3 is TGCAGCGTTTCCGACAGGGGGAGCACCTACGAGCAGTACTTC. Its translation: CSVSDRGSTYEQYF.

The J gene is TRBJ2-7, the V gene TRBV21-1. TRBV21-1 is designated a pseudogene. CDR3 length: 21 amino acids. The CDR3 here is CASSKRGLKFQGYPPAHEQYF. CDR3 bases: TGTGCCAGCAGCAAACGGGGGTTGAAATTTCAGGGGTACCCTCCTGCCCACGAGCAGTACTTC.

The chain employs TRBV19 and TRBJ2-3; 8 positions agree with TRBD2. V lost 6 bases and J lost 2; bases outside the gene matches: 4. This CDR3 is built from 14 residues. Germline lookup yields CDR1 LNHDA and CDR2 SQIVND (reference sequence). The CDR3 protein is CASSTSGTTDTQYF. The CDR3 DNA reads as TGTGCCAGTAGCACTAGCGGAACCACAGATACGCAGTATTTT.

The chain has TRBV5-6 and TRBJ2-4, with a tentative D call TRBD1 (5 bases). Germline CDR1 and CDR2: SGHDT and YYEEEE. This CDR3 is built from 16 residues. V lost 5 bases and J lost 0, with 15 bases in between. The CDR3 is CASSDPTGLAKNIQYF. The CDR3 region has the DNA TGTGCCAGCAGTGATCCAACAGGCTTAGCCAAAAACATTCAGTACTTC.

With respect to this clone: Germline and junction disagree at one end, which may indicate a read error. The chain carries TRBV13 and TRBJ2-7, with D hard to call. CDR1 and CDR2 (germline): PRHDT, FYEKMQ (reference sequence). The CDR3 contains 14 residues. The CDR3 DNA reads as TGTGCCAGCAGCGTAGGGCTTAGCTCCTACGAGCAGTACTTC. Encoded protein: CASSVGLSSYEQYF. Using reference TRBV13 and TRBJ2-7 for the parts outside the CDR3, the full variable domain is AAGVIQSPRHLIKEKRETATLKCYPIPRHDTVYWYQQGPGQDPQFLISFYEKMQSDKGSIPDRFSAQQFSDYHSELNMSSLELGDSALYFCASSVGLSSYEQYFGPGTRLTVT.

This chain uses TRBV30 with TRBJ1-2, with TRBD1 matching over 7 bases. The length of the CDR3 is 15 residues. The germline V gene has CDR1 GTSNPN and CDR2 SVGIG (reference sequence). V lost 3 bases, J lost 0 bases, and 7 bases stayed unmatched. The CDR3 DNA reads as TGTGCCTGGAGGACACAGGGGAAGCCTAACTATGGCTACACCTTC. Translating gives CAWRTQGKPNYGYTF.

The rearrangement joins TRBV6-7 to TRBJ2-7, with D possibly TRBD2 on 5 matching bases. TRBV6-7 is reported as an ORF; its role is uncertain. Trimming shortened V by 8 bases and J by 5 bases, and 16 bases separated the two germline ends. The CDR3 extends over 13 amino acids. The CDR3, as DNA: TGTGCCAGCCGAGGAGGCCTAAGGCACGAGCAGTACTTC. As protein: CASRGGLRHEQYF.

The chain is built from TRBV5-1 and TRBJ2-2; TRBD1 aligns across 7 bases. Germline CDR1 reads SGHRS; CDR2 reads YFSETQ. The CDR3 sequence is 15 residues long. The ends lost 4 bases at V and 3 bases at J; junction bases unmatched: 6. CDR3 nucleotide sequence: TGCGCCAGCAGCATCAGGGGGTCGGACACCGGGGAGCTGTTTTTT. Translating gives CASSIRGSDTGELFF.

In DNA, the CDR3 is TGTGCCAGCAGTTACTCAAATCGACAGGGGCAGTATAATGGCTACACCTTC. Residues: CASSYSNRQGQYNGYTF. The V gene is TRBV6-2 or TRBV6-3, the J gene TRBJ1-2; 8 nucleotides align to TRBD1. The junction had 12 bases not matched to a gene; V was cut back by 0 bases and J by 6 bases. The germline V gene has CDR1 MNHEY and CDR2 SVGEGT. CDR3 size: 17 residues.

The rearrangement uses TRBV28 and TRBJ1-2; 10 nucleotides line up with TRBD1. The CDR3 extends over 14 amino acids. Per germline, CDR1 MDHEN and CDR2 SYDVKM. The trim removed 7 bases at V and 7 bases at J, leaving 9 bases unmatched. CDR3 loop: CASTFSGTGVGYTF. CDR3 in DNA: TGTGCCAGCACGTTCTCCGGGACAGGGGTTGGCTACACCTTC.

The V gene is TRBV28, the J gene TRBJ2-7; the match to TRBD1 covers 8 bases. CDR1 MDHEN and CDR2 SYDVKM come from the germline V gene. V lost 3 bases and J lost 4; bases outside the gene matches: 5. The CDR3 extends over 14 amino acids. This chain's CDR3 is CASSFQGADYEQYF. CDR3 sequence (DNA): TGTGCCAGCAGTTTCCAGGGGGCCGATTACGAGCAGTACTTC.

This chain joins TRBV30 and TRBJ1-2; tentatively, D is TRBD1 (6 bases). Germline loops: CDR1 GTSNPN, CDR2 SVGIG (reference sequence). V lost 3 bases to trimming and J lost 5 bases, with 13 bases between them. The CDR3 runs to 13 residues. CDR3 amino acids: CAWSPDRRYGYTF. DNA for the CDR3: TGTGCCTGGAGCCCCGACAGGAGATATGGCTACACCTTC.

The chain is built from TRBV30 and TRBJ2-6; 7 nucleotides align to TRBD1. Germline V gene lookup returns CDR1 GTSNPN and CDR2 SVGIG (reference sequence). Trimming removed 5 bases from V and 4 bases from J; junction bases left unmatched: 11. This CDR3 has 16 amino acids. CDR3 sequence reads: CAWVTAGGSGANVLTF. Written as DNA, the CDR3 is TGTGCCTGGGTTACGGCAGGGGGTTCCGGGGCCAACGTCCTGACTTTC.

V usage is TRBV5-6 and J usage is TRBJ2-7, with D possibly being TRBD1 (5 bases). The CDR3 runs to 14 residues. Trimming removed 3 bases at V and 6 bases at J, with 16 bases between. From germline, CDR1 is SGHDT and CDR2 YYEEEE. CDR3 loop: CASSSQWAGFEQYF. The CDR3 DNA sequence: TGTGCCAGCAGCTCGCAATGGGCAGGGTTCGAGCAGTACTTC.

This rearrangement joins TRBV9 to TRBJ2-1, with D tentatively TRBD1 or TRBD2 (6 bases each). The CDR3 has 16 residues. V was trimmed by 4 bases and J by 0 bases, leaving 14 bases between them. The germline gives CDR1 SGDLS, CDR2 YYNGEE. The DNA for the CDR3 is TGTGCCAGCAGCCCCCAAGGAGGGGGCTCCTACAATGAGCAGTTCTTC. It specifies CASSPQGGGSYNEQFF.